The 30 T cell receptor beta chains below were found in one sample sequenced in a study of blood T cell repertoires in COVID-19. Here immunoSEQ multiplex PCR was the method, and the copy in TCRdb shows in-frame clones only, minus some. Found here are 350,000 to 550,000 clones, 75% to 90% of them singletons; the top ten hold roughly 1.1%. The material sequenced was PBMCs or T cells enriched from blood (not recorded which). The receptors were gathered from a man aged 25 to 40 who had recovered from COVID-19.

This chain links TRBV11-2 with TRBJ2-3; 14 bases fit TRBD2. Germline trimming cut 5 bases from V and 3 bases from J; bases unmatched to any gene: 7. The germline V gene has CDR1 SGHAT and CDR2 FQNNGV. The CDR3 consists of 17 residues. CDR3 sequence reads: CASSRLAGGPRTDTQYF. CDR3 DNA: TGTGCCAGCAGCCGACTAGCGGGAGGGCCTAGAACAGATACGCAGTATTTT.

This chain joins TRBV14 and TRBJ1-2; D not resolved. The V end lost 3 bases, the J end lost 8 bases, and 13 bases lay between the germline ends. The CDR3 loop spans 13 amino acids. The germline gives CDR1 SGHDN, CDR2 FVKESK. The CDR3 here is CASSQRRALGYTF. The CDR3 nucleotides are TGTGCCAGCAGCCAGAGGCGGGCCCTAGGCTACACCTTC.

V usage is TRBV2 and J usage is TRBJ2-1; 9 positions match TRBD2. The V gene end was trimmed by 5 bases and the J gene end by 0 bases; junction bases not matched to a gene: 5. This CDR3 region has 16 residues. Germline V gene data show CDR1 as SNHLY and CDR2 as FYNNEI. This chain's CDR3 is CASSWLAGDSYNEQFF. In DNA form, the CDR3 reads TGTGCCAGCAGTTGGTTAGCGGGAGACTCCTACAATGAGCAGTTCTTC.

The CDR3 spells CASSLWTSGQPYNEQFF. CDR3 sequence (DNA): TGTGCCAGCAGCTTGTGGACTAGCGGGCAACCTTACAATGAGCAGTTCTTC. The chain recombines TRBV11-2 with TRBJ2-1; TRBD2 aligns across 11 bases. This CDR3 has 17 residues. The germline CDR1 and CDR2 sequences are SGHAT and FQNNGV. V was pared by 3 bases and J by 4 bases, with 8 bases of the junction left unmatched.

J is TRBJ1-1 and V is TRBV3-1 (or the pseudogene TRBV3-2), with 8 bases identical to TRBD1. Germline CDR1 reads LGHDT; CDR2 reads YNNKEL (reference sequence). The CDR3 loop spans 13 amino acids. The trim removed 5 bases at V and 4 bases at J, leaving 3 bases unmatched. Here the CDR3 reads CASSTTGGTEAFF. The CDR3 nucleotides are TGTGCCAGCAGCACCACAGGGGGCACTGAAGCTTTCTTT.

The chain has TRBV18 and TRBJ1-2, with 9 bases lining up with TRBD1. Germline assignment: CDR1 KGHSH and CDR2 LQKENI. The V and J ends lost 6 bases and 7 bases, in that order; junction bases with no gene match: 9. The length of the CDR3 is 14 residues. Here the CDR3 reads CASSPEQGAAGYTF. DNA for the CDR3: TGTGCCAGCTCCCCTGAACAGGGGGCAGCTGGCTACACCTTC. Looking up the rest from reference TRBV18 and TRBJ1-2 gives the full variable domain: NAGVMQNPRHLVRRRGQEARLRCSPMKGHSHVYWYRQLPEEGLKFMVYLQKENIIDESGMPKERFSAEFPKEGPSILRIQQVVRGDSAAYFCASSPEQGAAGYTFGSGTRLTVV.

The CDR3 protein is CAIQGSTDTQYF. The CDR3 region has the DNA TGTGCCATTCAGGGGAGCACAGATACGCAGTATTTT. The rearrangement uses TRBV10-3 and TRBJ2-3; the D gene is possibly TRBD1 (6 bases). The ends were cut back, 9 bases at V and 0 bases at J, with 7 bases in the middle. Per germline, CDR1 ENHRY and CDR2 SYGVKD. The CDR3 extends over 12 amino acids.

The rearrangement uses TRBV19 and TRBJ2-1; a possible D gene is TRBD1 (5 bases). The CDR3 sequence is 11 residues long. Looked up from germline, CDR1 is LNHDA and CDR2 is SQIVND (reference sequence). V gave up 4 bases and J gave up 7 bases, with 5 bases separating them. The CDR3 loop is CASSKGNEQFF. The CDR3 DNA reads TGTGCCAGTAGTAAGGGGAATGAGCAGTTCTTC.

The rearrangement joins TRBV7-9 to TRBJ1-2, with D maybe TRBD1 (6 bases). Germline V lookup: CDR1 SEHNR, CDR2 FQNEAQ (reference sequence). V lost 4 bases to trimming and J lost 7 bases, with 13 bases between them. The CDR3 has 13 residues. The CDR3 DNA reads as TGTGCCAGCAGCTCCCAGCAGGGGATTGGCTACACCTTC. The encoded protein is CASSSQQGIGYTF.

The chain has TRBV6-5 and TRBJ2-7; 7 bases align to TRBD1. Germline V CDR1 and CDR2: MNHEY, SVGAGI. This CDR3 comprises 15 residues. The ends lost 6 bases at V and 6 bases at J; junction bases unmatched: 14. For the CDR3, the DNA is TGTGCCAGCAGGTCGTTTAGGGGGCGTTCATCCGAGCAGTACTTC. Translated, it gives CASRSFRGRSSEQYF.

This chain joins TRBV10-2 and TRBJ1-3, with D possibly TRBD1 on 6 matching bases. This CDR3 has 16 residues. Trimming pared 5 bases from V and 3 bases from J, leaving 17 bases between. The germline V gene has CDR1 WSHSY and CDR2 SAAADI. The CDR3 reads CASSNSGVGVGNTIYF. The CDR3 region has the DNA TGCGCCAGCAGTAACTCAGGGGTTGGAGTTGGAAACACCATATATTTT.

The chain carries TRBV10-3 and TRBJ1-2; D is undetermined. CDR1 is ENHRY and CDR2 is SYGVKD in the germline V gene. The length of the CDR3 is 13 residues. V was pared by 10 bases and J by 5 bases, with 17 bases between. The DNA for the CDR3 is TGTGCCAACTCCCCGCATACCGATTATGGCTACACCTTC. It encodes CANSPHTDYGYTF.

The chain carries TRBV12-5 and TRBJ2-2, with 8 bases matching TRBD2. CDR3 length: 17 residues. V shed 1 base, J shed 1 base, and the junction held 5 bases outside the gene matches. Germline CDR1 is LGHNT and CDR2 is FRNRAP. The CDR3, as DNA: TGTGCTAGTGGTTTGGGGATACTAGCGGAGAACACCGGGGAGCTGTTTTTT. This sequence encodes CASGLGILAENTGELFF. Together with reference TRBV12-5 and TRBJ2-2, the CDR3 gives the full variable domain: DARVTQTPRHKVTEMGQEVTMRCQPILGHNTVFWYRQTMMQGLELLAYFRNRAPLDDSGMPKDRFSAEMPDATLATLKIQPSEPRDSAVYFCASGLGILAENTGELFFGEGSRLTVL.

This clone was recorded only once. V is TRBV3-1 (or the pseudogene TRBV3-2) and J is TRBJ1-1, with D tentatively TRBD1 (5 bases). Germline V gives CDR1 LGHDT, CDR2 YNNKEL (reference sequence). The CDR3 has 15 amino acids. Trimming cost V 4 bases and J 0 bases, with 12 bases left between them. The CDR3 reads CASSPDRLMNTEAFF. CDR3 in DNA: TGTGCCAGCAGCCCTGACAGACTCATGAACACTGAAGCTTTCTTT.

This chain connects TRBV28 to TRBJ2-1, with TRBD2 matching over 10 bases. CDR3 length: 16 residues. V lost 3 bases to trimming and J lost 3 bases; unmatched junction nucleotides: 5. Per the germline V gene, CDR1 is MDHEN and CDR2 is SYDVKM. CDR3 nucleotides: TGTGCCAGCAGTTTTCCCGGGACTAGCGTCTACAATGAGCAGTTCTTC. Protein sequence: CASSFPGTSVYNEQFF.

The V call is TRBV28, the J call TRBJ2-1; 9 positions agree with TRBD2. The CDR3 loop spans 14 amino acids. J was trimmed by 6 bases and V by 9 bases; bases with no gene match: 9. Per the germline V gene, CDR1 is MDHEN and CDR2 is SYDVKM. CDR3 region: CASQRPSGVNEQFF. In DNA, the CDR3 is TGTGCCAGTCAAAGACCTAGCGGGGTCAATGAGCAGTTCTTC.

This clone appeared a few times. The chain employs TRBV5-1 and TRBJ1-1, with 9 nucleotides matching TRBD1. The CDR3 is 14 residues long. CDR1 and CDR2 from the germline V gene are SGHRS and YFSETQ. J was trimmed by 6 bases and V by 4 bases; bases with no gene match: 7. CDR3: CASSPDRGTSEAFF. The CDR3 region has the DNA TGCGCCAGCAGCCCGGACAGGGGCACTTCTGAAGCTTTCTTT.

The V call is TRBV27, the J call TRBJ2-7; tentative D call: TRBD2 (7 bases). Germline CDR1 is MNHEY and CDR2 is SMNVEV (reference sequence). CDR3 length equals 15 residues. Between the trimmed V and J ends, which lost 3 bases and 2 bases, there was a span of 14 bases. The CDR3 protein is CASSFTGRGTYEQYF. The CDR3 nucleotides read TGTGCCAGCAGTTTCACAGGGAGGGGGACCTACGAGCAGTACTTC.

J is TRBJ1-2 and V is TRBV2, with D perhaps TRBD1 (5 bases). The length of the CDR3 is 17 residues. Trimming shortened V by 2 bases and J by 2 bases, and 18 bases separated the two germline ends. The V gene's germline CDR1 is SNHLY and CDR2 FYNNEI. The chain's CDR3 is CASSEPRAAKINYGYTF. CDR3 coding DNA: TGTGCCAGCAGTGAACCCAGGGCAGCCAAAATAAACTATGGCTACACCTTC.

The chain uses TRBV2 and TRBJ1-2; no definite D call. V lost 2 bases and J 2 bases, leaving 9 bases between the germline ends. Germline CDR1 reads SNHLY; CDR2 reads FYNNEI. This CDR3 contains 14 residues. Written as DNA, the CDR3 is TGTGCCAGCAGTGAATGGGAGTCGAACTATGGCTACACCTTC. This translates into CASSEWESNYGYTF. Looking up the rest from reference TRBV2 and TRBJ1-2 gives the full variable domain: EPEVTQTPSHQVTQMGQEVILRCVPISNHLYFYWYRQILGQKVEFLVSFYNNEISEKSEIFDDQFSVERPDGSNFTLKIRSTKLEDSAMYFCASSEWESNYGYTFGSGTRLTVV.

The chain recombines TRBV18 with TRBJ2-1; 7 bases line up with TRBD1. The CDR3 runs to 16 residues. Germline CDR1 KGHSH, CDR2 LQKENI. With 6 bases clipped from V and 10 bases from J, the junction kept 18 bases outside the gene matches. CDR3 in DNA: TGTGCCAGCTCGCCGAATCAGGGGCCGATACAGGGGGAGCAGTTCTTC. Amino acids: CASSPNQGPIQGEQFF.

CDR3 bases: TGTGCCACCAGTGATGTTCCTCTAGCGGGTTTAACAGATACGCAGTATTTT. Translation gives CATSDVPLAGLTDTQYF. The chain combines TRBV24-1 with TRBJ2-3; 8 bases line up with TRBD2. The CDR3 has 17 residues. Germline CDR1 reads KGHDR; CDR2 reads SFDVKD. J was trimmed by 3 bases and V by 3 bases; bases with no gene match: 10.

The chain combines TRBV12-3 or TRBV12-4 with TRBJ2-1; 7 bases are shared with TRBD1. The CDR3 loop spans 13 amino acids. The trim removed 7 bases at V and 5 bases at J, leaving 5 bases unmatched. CDR3 loop: CASIWQGDNEQFF. The CDR3 DNA follows: TGTGCCAGCATTTGGCAGGGGGACAATGAGCAGTTCTTC.

The chain carries TRBV6-5 and TRBJ2-7; the D gene is possibly TRBD2 (5 bases). V lost 6 bases and J lost 3, with 15 bases in between. This CDR3 region has 14 residues. Germline V gene data show CDR1 as MNHEY and CDR2 as SVGAGI. CDR3: CASSPVGGGYEQYF. In DNA, the CDR3 is TGTGCCAGCAGCCCGGTAGGAGGCGGCTACGAGCAGTACTTC.

Turning to this clone: The same CDR3 can be traced to other DNA sequences in this sample. The chain joins TRBV28 to TRBJ1-5; 7 bases are a match to TRBD1. This CDR3 has 15 residues. Germline V gives CDR1 MDHEN, CDR2 SYDVKM. The ends lost 1 base at V and 0 bases at J; junction bases unmatched: 0. Here the CDR3 reads CASSLSGGSNQPQHF. The DNA of the CDR3 is TGTGCCAGCAGTTTATCAGGGGGTAGCAATCAGCCCCAGCATTTT. The entire variable domain, with the rest obtained from reference TRBV28 and TRBJ1-5, is as follows: DVKVTQSSRYLVKRTGEKVFLECVQDMDHENMFWYRQDPGLGLRLIYFSYDVKMKEKGDIPEGYSVSREKKERFSLILESASTNQTSMYLCASSLSGGSNQPQHFGDGTRLSIL.

CDR3 DNA: TGTGCCAGCCGGACCACGGGGGGAGAGACCCAGTACTTC. This translates into CASRTTGGETQYF. This sequence joins TRBV18 and TRBJ2-5; the match to TRBD2 covers 7 bases. The CDR3 consists of 13 residues. V shed 8 bases and J 4 bases; nucleotides not matched to a gene: 7. Germline lookup yields CDR1 KGHSH and CDR2 LQKENI.

The J gene is TRBJ1-3, the V gene TRBV28, with 7 bases aligning to TRBD1. V was pared by 6 bases and J by 3 bases, with 5 bases of the junction left unmatched. This CDR3 spans 14 amino acids. Germline lookup yields CDR1 MDHEN and CDR2 SYDVKM. The CDR3 loop reads CASRRQGSGNTIYF. CDR3 bases: TGTGCCAGCAGGAGACAGGGTAGTGGAAACACCATATATTTT.

The chain links TRBV6-5 to TRBJ1-1; D is unresolved. Germline assignment: CDR1 MNHEY and CDR2 SVGAGI. The CDR3 consists of 14 residues. V was pared by 8 bases and J by 4 bases, with 17 bases between. The CDR3 reads CASRRLAGGTEAFF. CDR3 coding DNA: TGTGCCAGCCGCCGTTTGGCAGGAGGCACTGAAGCTTTCTTT.

The chain carries TRBV5-1 and TRBJ2-1, with 7 bases aligning to TRBD2. Per the germline V gene, CDR1 is SGHRS and CDR2 is YFSETQ. V was clipped by 4 bases and J by 4 bases; unmatched bases: 11. This CDR3 contains 16 residues. This CDR3 is CASSLRATAGYNEQFF. In DNA, the CDR3 is TGCGCCAGCAGCCTCCGGGCCACAGCGGGATACAATGAGCAGTTCTTC.

Concerning this clone itself: Other DNA sequences within the sample encode an identical CDR3. This chain connects TRBV5-1 to TRBJ2-5; 7 bases agree with TRBD1. V lost 0 bases to trimming and J lost 0 bases; unmatched junction nucleotides: 2. The CDR3 contains 15 residues. Germline V gene lookup returns CDR1 SGHRS and CDR2 YFSETQ. The CDR3 DNA reads as TGCGCCAGCAGCTTGGGAGGGGGCGACCAAGAGACCCAGTACTTC. Protein: CASSLGGGDQETQYF.